The 6 T cell receptor beta chains below come from one sample, sequenced in a study of response to subunit inactivated influenza vaccine. TCRdb analysed the RT-PCR reads with MiXCR anew, one entry per CDR3 protein. The sample has 600,000 to 850,000 distinct CDR3 sequences, around 15% seen once. The sample was PBMCs from blood, taken around two weeks before vaccination. The receptors derive from a man aged 45-65 years who received an inactivated influenza vaccine.

This rearrangement joins TRBV7-2 to TRBJ1-1; D not resolved. Germline V lookup: CDR1 SGHTA, CDR2 FQGNSA. V lost 4 bases and J 3 bases, leaving 18 bases between the germline ends. CDR3 length: 16 amino acids. The CDR3 DNA is TGTGCCAGCAGCTCTTACCGGGGTCCTGGACACACTGAAGCTTTCTTT. This encodes CASSSYRGPGHTEAFF.

J is TRBJ1-2 and V is TRBV7-9; D gene uncertain. The V gene's germline CDR1 is SEHNR and CDR2 FQNEAQ (reference sequence). CDR3 length equals 12 residues. The germline V and J ends were trimmed by 8 bases and 1 base, with 8 bases remaining between them. The CDR3 here is CASAQSNYGYTF. In nucleotides, the CDR3 is TGTGCCAGCGCCCAGAGTAACTATGGCTACACCTTC. Full variable domain (remainder filled in from reference TRBV7-9 and TRBJ1-2): DTGVSQNPRHKITKRGQNVTFRCDPISEHNRLYWYRQTLGQGPEFLTYFQNEAQLEKSRLLSDRFSAERPKGSFSTLEIQRTEQGDSAMYLCASAQSNYGYTFGSGTRLTVV.

This chain links TRBV4-1 with TRBJ2-7, with 10 bases matching TRBD2. The V gene's germline CDR1 is MGHRA and CDR2 YSYEKL. CDR3 length equals 15 residues. V was clipped by 0 bases and J by 3 bases; unmatched bases: 2. The CDR3: CASSQEAGGLYEQYF. DNA for the CDR3: TGCGCCAGCAGCCAAGAAGCGGGGGGGCTCTACGAGCAGTACTTC.

This clonotype was detected a few times. The chain has TRBV12-3 or TRBV12-4 and TRBJ2-7, with D uncertain. V lost 3 bases and J 11 bases, leaving 14 bases between the germline ends. This CDR3 has 12 residues. CDR3 coding DNA: TGTGCCAGCAGTTTTAGTCAGACCTATAAGTACTTC. Translated: CASSFSQTYKYF.

There are a few counts of this clonotype. The chain uses TRBV10-3 and TRBJ2-1; D not certain. Deletions cut 2 bases from V and 4 bases from J, with 9 bases between. The CDR3 loop spans 14 amino acids. The germline V gene has CDR1 ENHRY and CDR2 SYGVKD. The CDR3 loop is CAISEAPSYNEQFF. The CDR3 DNA reads as TGTGCCATCAGTGAGGCGCCCTCGTACAATGAGCAGTTCTTC.

The chain combines TRBV7-2 with TRBJ1-2; D is unresolved. V shed 5 bases and J shed 7 bases, with 23 bases lying between them. CDR3 size: 16 residues. CDR1 is SGHTA and CDR2 is FQGNSA in the germline V gene. CDR3 coding DNA: TGTGCCAGCAGCCCCCAGCCCATCACGACCGCTACTGGCTACACCTTC. Translating it yields CASSPQPITTATGYTF.